This record looks at one T cell receptor beta chain sequence and its context. These data originate in a study of long-term antiretroviral therapy in people with HIV. Whole-study context: Initial samples were collected about a decade before the 2015 immediate-ART recommendation.

The content of samples before DNA extraction was roughly 1-10 million cryopreserved PBMC. This CDR3 spans 18 amino acids. V was clipped by 3 bases and J by 1 base; unmatched bases: 10. Germline CDR1 reads MNHEY; CDR2 reads SMNVEV (reference sequence). Runs used v3.0 of the immunoSEQ assay and were done at survey level. The data were produced by immunoSEQ multiplex PCR, yet TCRdb's version contains in-frame clones alone and is incomplete. The sample has 25,000 to 35,000 clones; about three quarters are singletons. The sequenced sample was unsorted PBMCs, obtained 1.5 years before starting antiretroviral therapy. The V call is TRBV27, the J call TRBJ2-7, with 12 bases fitting TRBD2. The receptor was derived from a man between 18 and 29 years old with HIV. In nucleotides, the CDR3 is TGTGCCAGCAGTTTCAAACCCCCGACTAGCGGGGGATCCTACGAGCAGTACTTC. This gives the protein CASSFKPPTSGGSYEQYF.